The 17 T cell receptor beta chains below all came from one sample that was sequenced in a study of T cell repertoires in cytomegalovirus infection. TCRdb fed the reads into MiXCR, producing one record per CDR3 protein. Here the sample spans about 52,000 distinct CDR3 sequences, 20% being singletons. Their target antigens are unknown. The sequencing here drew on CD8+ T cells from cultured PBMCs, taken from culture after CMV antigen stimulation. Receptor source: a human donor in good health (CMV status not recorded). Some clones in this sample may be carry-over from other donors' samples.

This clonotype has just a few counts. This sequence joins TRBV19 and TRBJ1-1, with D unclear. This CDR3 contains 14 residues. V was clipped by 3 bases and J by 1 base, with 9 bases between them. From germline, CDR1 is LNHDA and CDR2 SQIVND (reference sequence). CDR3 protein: CASSIGEGNTEAFF. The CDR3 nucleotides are TGTGCCAGTAGTATCGGAGAAGGGAACACTGAAGCTTTCTTT.

In nucleotides, the CDR3 is TGTGCCAGCACTAAGACTAGCGGGGGGGCCGATACGCAGTATTTT. It is translated as CASTKTSGGADTQYF. V and J are TRBV6-2 or TRBV6-3 and TRBJ2-3; 14 nucleotides align to TRBD2. The junction had 6 bases not matched to a gene; V was cut back by 7 bases and J by 6 bases. Looked up from germline, CDR1 is MNHEY and CDR2 is SVGEGT. There are 15 residues in the CDR3.

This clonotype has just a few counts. CDR3: CASSFRGSEAFF. In DNA form, the CDR3 reads TGTGCCAGCAGCTTTAGGGGGTCCGAAGCTTTCTTT. The chain employs TRBV7-2 and TRBJ1-1; D possibly corresponds to TRBD1 (6 bases). In germline, CDR1 is SGHTA, CDR2 FQGNSA. The ends were cut back, 3 bases at V and 8 bases at J, with 10 bases in the middle. The length of the CDR3 is 12 residues. The full variable domain, rest sourced from reference TRBV7-2 and TRBJ1-1, is GAGVSQSPSNKVTEKGKDVELRCDPISGHTALYWYRQSLGQGLEFLIYFQGNSAPDKSGLPSDRFSAERTGGSVSTLTIQRTQQEDSAVYLCASSFRGSEAFFGQGTRLTVV.

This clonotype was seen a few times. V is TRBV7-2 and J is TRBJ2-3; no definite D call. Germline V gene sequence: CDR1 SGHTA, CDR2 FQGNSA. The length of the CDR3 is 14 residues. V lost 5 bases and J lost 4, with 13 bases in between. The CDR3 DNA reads TGTGCCAGCAGCCCTGGTCTCCCCCCAGATACGCAGTATTTT. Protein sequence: CASSPGLPPDTQYF.

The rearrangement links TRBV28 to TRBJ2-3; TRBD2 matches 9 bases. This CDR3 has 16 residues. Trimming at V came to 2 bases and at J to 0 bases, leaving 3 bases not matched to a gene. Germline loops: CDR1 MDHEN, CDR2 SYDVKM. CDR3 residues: CASSLTRGGSTDTQYF. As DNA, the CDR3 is TGTGCCAGCAGTTTAACGCGGGGGGGAAGCACAGATACGCAGTATTTT.

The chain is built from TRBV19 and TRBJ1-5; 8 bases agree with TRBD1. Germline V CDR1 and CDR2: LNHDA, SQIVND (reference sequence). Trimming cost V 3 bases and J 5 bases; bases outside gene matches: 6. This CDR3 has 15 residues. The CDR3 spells CASSIWTGSHQPQHF. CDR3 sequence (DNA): TGTGCCAGTAGTATTTGGACAGGGTCCCATCAGCCCCAGCATTTT.

As DNA, the CDR3 is TGTGCCAGCAGCCTAAAATGGACAGGGAACACCGGGGAGCTGTTTTTT. It codes for CASSLKWTGNTGELFF. The chain is built from TRBV7-6 and TRBJ2-2; TRBD1 aligns across 7 bases. CDR3 length: 16 residues. Trimming cost V 5 bases and J 1 base; bases outside gene matches: 7. Per the germline V gene, CDR1 is SGHVS and CDR2 is FNYEAQ.

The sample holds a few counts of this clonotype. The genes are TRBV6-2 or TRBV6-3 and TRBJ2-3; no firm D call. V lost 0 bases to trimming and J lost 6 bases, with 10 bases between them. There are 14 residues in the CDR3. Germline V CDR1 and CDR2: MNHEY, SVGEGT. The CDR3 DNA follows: TGTGCCAGCAGTTACTCGGTAACTGCGGATACGCAGTATTTT. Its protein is CASSYSVTADTQYF.

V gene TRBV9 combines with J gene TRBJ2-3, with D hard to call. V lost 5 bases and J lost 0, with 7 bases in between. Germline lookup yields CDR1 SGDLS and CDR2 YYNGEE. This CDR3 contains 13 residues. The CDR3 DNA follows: TGTGCCAGCAGGGGAACTAGCACAGATACGCAGTATTTT. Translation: CASRGTSTDTQYF.

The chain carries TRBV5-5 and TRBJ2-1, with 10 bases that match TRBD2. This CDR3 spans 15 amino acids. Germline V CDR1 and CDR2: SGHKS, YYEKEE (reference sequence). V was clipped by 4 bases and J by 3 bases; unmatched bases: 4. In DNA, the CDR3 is TGTGCCAGCAGCCTGGGACTAGCGAACTACAATGAGCAGTTCTTC. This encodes CASSLGLANYNEQFF.

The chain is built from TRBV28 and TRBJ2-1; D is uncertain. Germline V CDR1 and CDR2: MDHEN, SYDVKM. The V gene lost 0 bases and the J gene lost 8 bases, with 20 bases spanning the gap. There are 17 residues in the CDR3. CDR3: CASSLCFCDNSWHEQFF. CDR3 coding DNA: TGTGCCAGCAGTTTATGTTTCTGCGATAATTCGTGGCATGAGCAGTTCTTC.

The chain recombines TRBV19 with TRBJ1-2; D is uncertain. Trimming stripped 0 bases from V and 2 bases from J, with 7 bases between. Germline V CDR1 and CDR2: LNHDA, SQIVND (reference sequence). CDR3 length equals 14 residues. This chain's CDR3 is CASSIDRMNYGYTF. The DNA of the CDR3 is TGTGCCAGTAGTATAGACCGGATGAACTATGGCTACACCTTC.

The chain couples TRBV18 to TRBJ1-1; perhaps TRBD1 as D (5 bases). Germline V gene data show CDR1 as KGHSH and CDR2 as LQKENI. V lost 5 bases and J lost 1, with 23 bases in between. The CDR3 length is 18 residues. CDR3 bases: TGTGCCAGCTCATCAGTCTTTCAGGGTCGGGGGAAGAACACTGAAGCTTTCTTT. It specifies CASSSVFQGRGKNTEAFF.

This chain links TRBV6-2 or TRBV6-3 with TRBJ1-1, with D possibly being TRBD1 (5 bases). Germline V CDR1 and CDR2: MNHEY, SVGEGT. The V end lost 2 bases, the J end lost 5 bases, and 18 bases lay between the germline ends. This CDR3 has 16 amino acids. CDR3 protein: CASSYRPGTSGTEAFF. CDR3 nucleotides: TGTGCCAGCAGTTACAGGCCAGGGACCTCTGGGACTGAAGCTTTCTTT.

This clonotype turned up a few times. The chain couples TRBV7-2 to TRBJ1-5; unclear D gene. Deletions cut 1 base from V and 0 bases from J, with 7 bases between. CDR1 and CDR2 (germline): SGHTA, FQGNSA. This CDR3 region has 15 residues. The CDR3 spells CASSLEPYSNQPQHF. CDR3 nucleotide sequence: TGTGCCAGCAGCTTAGAGCCTTATAGCAATCAGCCCCAGCATTTT.

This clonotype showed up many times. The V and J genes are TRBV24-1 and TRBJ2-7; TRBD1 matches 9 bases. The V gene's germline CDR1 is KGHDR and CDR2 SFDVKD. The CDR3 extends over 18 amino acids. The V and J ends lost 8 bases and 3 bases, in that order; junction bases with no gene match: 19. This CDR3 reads CATTKKPGQGGDHYEQYF. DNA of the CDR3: TGTGCCACCACTAAAAAACCGGGACAGGGAGGGGACCACTACGAGCAGTACTTC.

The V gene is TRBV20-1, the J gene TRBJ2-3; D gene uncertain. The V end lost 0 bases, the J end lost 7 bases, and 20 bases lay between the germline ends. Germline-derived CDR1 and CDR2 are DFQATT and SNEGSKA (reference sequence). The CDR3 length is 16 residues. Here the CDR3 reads CSARDDHRSQVNTQYF. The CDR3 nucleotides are TGCAGTGCTAGAGATGACCACAGAAGCCAAGTAAATACGCAGTATTTT.